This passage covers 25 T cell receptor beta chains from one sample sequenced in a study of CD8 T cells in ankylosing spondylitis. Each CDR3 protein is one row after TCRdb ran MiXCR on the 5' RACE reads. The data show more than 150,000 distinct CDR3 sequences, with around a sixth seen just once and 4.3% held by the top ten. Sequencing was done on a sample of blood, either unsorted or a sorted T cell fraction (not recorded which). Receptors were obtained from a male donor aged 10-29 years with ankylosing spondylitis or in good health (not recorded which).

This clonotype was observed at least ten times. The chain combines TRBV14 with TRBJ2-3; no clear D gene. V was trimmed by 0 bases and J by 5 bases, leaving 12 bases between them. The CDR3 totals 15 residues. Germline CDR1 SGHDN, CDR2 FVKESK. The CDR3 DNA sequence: TGTGCCAGCAGCCAAGATGGCTTCTTCTTAGATACGCAGTATTTT. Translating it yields CASSQDGFFLDTQYF. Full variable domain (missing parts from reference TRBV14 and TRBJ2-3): EAGVTQFPSHSVIEKGQTVTLRCDPISGHDNLYWYRRVMGKEIKFLLHFVKESKQDESGMPNNRFLAERTGGTYSTLKVQPAELEDSGVYFCASSQDGFFLDTQYFGPGTRLTVL.

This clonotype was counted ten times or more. The CDR3 sequence: CASSLKGTNQPQHF. CDR3 DNA: TGTGCCAGCAGTTTAAAGGGGACAAATCAGCCCCAGCATTTT. The chain has TRBV6-1 and TRBJ1-5; a weak D match, TRBD1 (6 bases). The germline V gene has CDR1 MNHNS and CDR2 SASEGT. This CDR3 has 14 amino acids. Deletions cut 5 bases from V and 4 bases from J, with 12 bases between.

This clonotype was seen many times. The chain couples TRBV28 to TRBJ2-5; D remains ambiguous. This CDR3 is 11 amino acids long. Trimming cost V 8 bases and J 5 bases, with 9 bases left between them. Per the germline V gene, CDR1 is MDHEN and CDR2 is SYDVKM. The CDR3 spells CASAGLETQYF. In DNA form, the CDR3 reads TGTGCCAGCGCTGGGTTGGAGACCCAGTACTTC.

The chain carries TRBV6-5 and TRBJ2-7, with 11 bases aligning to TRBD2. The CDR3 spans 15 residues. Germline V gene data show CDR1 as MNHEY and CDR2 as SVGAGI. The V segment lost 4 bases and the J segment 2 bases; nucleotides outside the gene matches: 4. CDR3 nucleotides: TGTGCCAGCAGTTTAGCGGGAGGGTTAGCCTACGAGCAGTACTTC. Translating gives CASSLAGGLAYEQYF.

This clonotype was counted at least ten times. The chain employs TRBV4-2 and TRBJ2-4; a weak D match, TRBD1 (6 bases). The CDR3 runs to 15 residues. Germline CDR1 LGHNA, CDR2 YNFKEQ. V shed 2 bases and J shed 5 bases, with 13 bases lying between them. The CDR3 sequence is CASSQLGQTENIQYF. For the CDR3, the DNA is TGTGCCAGCAGCCAATTAGGACAGACGGAAAACATTCAGTACTTC.

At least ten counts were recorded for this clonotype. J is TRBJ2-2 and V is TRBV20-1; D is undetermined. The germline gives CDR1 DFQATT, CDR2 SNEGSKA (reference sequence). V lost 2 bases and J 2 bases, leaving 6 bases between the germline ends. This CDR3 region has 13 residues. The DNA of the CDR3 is TGCAGTGCTAGAAGTAGTAACACCGGGGAGCTGTTTTTT. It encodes CSARSSNTGELFF.

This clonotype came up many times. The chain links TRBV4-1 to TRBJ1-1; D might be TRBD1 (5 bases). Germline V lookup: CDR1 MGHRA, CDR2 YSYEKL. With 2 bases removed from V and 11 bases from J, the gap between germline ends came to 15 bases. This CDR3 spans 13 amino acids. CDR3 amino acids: CASSQRDGPGAFF. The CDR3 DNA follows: TGCGCCAGCAGCCAACGGGACGGTCCTGGGGCTTTCTTT.

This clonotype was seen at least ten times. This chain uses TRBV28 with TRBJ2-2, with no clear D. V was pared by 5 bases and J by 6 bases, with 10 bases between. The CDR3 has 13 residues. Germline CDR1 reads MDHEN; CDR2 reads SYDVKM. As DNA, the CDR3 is TGTGCCAGCAGTCCCGGAACCGCCGGGGAGCTGTTTTTT. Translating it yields CASSPGTAGELFF.

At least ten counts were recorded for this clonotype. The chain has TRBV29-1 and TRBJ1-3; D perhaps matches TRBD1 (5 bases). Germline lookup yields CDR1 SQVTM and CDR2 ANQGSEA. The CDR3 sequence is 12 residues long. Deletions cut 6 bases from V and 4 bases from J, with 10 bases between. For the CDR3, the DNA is TGCAGCGTGGGGGGGATCGGAAACACCATATATTTT. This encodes CSVGGIGNTIYF.

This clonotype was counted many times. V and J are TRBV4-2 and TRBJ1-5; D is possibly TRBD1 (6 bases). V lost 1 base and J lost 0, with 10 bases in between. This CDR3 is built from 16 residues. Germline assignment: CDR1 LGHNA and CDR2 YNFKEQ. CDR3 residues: CASSQGTADSNQPQHF. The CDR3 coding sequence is TGTGCCAGCAGCCAAGGGACAGCAGATAGCAATCAGCCCCAGCATTTT.

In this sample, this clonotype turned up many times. In nucleotides, the CDR3 is TGTGCCAGCAACCAATATAGGGCCAGAGTTGAAAATTATGAAGACAGGGTACGATCGCCCCAGCATTTT. It translates to CASNQYRARVENYEDRVRSPQHF. This sequence joins TRBV12-3 or TRBV12-4 and TRBJ1-5; 7 nucleotides align to TRBD1. The CDR3 covers 23 residues. J gave up 9 bases and V 7 bases, and 39 bases lay outside the gene matches.

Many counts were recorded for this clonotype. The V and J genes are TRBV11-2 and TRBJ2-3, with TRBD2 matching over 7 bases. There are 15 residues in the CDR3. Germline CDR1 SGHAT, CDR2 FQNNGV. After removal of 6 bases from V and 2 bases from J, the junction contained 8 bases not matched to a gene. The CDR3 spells CASSTQAGYTDTQYF. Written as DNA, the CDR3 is TGTGCCAGCAGTACACAAGCGGGGTACACAGATACGCAGTATTTT. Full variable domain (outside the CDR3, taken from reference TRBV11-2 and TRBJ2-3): EAGVAQSPRYKIIEKRQSVAFWCNPISGHATLYWYQQILGQGPKLLIQFQNNGVVDDSQLPKDRFSAERLKGVDSTLKIQPAKLEDSAVYLCASSTQAGYTDTQYFGPGTRLTVL.

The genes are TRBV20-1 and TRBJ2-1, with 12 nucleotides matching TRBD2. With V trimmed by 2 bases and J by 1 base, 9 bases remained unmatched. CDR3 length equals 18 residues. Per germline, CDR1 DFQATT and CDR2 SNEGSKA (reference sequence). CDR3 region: CSARWLAGGPRSYNEQFF. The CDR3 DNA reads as TGCAGTGCTAGATGGCTAGCGGGAGGGCCGAGGTCCTACAATGAGCAGTTCTTC.

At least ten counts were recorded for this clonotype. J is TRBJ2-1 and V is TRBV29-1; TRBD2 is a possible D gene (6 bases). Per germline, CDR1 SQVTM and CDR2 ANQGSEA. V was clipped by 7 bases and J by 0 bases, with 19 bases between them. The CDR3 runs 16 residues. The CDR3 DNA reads TGCAGCGCTGATGGTGGATGGCGGGGCTCCTACAATGAGCAGTTCTTC. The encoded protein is CSADGGWRGSYNEQFF.

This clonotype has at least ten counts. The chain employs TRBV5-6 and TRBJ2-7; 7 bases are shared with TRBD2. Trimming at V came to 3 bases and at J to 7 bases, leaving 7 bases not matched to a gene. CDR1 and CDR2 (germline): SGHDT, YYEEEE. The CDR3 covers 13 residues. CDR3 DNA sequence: TGTGCCAGCAGCTATGGGAGGGCCAGTGAGCAGTACTTC. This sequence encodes CASSYGRASEQYF. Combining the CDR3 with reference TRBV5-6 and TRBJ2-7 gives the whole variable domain DAGVTQSPTHLIKTRGQQVTLRCSPKSGHDTVSWYQQALGQGPQFIFQYYEEEERQRGNFPDRFSGHQFPNYSSELNVNALLLGDSALYLCASSYGRASEQYFGPGTRLTVT.

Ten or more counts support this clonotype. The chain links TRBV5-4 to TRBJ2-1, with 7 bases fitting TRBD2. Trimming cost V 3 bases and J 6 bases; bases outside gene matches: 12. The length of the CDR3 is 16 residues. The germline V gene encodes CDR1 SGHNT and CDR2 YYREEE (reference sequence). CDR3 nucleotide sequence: TGTGCCAGCAGCTATACCGGACTAGTGGTCGGCAATGAGCAGTTCTTC. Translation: CASSYTGLVVGNEQFF.

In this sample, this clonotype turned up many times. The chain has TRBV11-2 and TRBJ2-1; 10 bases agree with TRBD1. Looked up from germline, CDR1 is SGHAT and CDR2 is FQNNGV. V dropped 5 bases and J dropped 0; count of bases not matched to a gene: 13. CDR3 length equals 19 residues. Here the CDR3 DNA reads TGTGCCAGCAGCCTGACAGGGGGCGGTTCGAGGGGCTCCTACAATGAGCAGTTCTTC. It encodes CASSLTGGGSRGSYNEQFF.

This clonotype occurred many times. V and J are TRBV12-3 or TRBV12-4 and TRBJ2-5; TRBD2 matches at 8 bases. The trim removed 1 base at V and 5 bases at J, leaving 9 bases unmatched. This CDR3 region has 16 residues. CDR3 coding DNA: TGTGCCAGCAGTTTAGGGCACAGCGGGAGTGGGGAGACCCAGTACTTC. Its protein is CASSLGHSGSGETQYF.

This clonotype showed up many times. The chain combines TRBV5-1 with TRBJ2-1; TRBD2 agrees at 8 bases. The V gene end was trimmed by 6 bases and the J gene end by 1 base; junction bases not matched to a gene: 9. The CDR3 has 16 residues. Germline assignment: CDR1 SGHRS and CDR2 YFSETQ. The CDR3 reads CASTTRASGSYNEQFF. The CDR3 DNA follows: TGCGCCAGCACTACCAGAGCTAGCGGGTCCTACAATGAGCAGTTCTTC.

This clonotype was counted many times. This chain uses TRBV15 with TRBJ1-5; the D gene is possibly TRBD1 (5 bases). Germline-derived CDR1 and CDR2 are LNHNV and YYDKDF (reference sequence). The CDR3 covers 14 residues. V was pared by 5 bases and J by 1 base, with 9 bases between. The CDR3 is CATSLGGSNQPQHF. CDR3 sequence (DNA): TGTGCCACCAGCCTGGGGGGAAGCAATCAGCCCCAGCATTTT. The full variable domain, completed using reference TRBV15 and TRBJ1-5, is DAMVIQNPRYQVTQFGKPVTLSCSQTLNHNVMYWYQQKSSQAPKLLFHYYDKDFNNEADTPDNFQSRRPNTSFCFLDIRSPGLGDTAMYLCATSLGGSNQPQHFGDGTRLSIL.

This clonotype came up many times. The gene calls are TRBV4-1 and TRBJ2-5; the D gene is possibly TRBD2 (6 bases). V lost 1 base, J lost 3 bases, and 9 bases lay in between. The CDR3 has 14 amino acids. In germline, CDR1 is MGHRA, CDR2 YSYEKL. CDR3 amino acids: CASSQAGVKETQYF. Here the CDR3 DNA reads TGCGCCAGCAGCCAAGCGGGAGTGAAAGAGACCCAGTACTTC.

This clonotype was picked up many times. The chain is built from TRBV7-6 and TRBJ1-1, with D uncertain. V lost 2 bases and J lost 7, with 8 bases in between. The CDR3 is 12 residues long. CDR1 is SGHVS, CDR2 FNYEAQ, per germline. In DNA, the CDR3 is TGTGCCAGCAGCTTACGGGCAGATGAAGCTTTCTTT. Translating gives CASSLRADEAFF.

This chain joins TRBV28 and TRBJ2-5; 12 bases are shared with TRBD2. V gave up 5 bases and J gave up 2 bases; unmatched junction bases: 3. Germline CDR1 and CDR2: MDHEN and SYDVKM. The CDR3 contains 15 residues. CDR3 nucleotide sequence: TGTGCCAGCAGTGATCTAGCGGGAGGGCAAGAGACCCAGTACTTC. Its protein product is CASSDLAGGQETQYF.

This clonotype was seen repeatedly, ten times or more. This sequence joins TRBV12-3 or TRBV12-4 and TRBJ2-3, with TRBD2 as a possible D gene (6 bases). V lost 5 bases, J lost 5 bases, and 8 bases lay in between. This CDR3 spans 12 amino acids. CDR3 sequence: CASSPGGDTQYF. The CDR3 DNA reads TGTGCCAGCAGTCCCGGGGGAGATACGCAGTATTTT.

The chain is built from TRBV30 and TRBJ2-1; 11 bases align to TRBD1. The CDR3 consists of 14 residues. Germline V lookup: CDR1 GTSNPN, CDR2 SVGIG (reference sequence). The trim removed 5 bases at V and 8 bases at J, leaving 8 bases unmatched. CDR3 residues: CAWAGTGGSDEQFF. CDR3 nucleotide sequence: TGTGCCTGGGCCGGGACAGGGGGTTCAGATGAGCAGTTCTTC. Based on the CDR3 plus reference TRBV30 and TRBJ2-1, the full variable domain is SQTIHQWPATLVQPVGSPLSLECTVEGTSNPNLYWYRQAAGRGLQLLFYSVGIGQISSEVPQNLSASRPQDRQFILSSKKLLLSDSGFYLCAWAGTGGSDEQFFGPGTRLTVL.